This T cell receptor (beta chain) was captured in a study of blood T cell repertoires in COVID-19. The data were produced by immunoSEQ multiplex PCR, yet TCRdb's version contains in-frame clones alone and is incomplete. The repertoire includes about 310,000 clones, about 90% of them detected once, and 2.9% sits in the top ten. The V end was cut by 11 bases, the J end by 0 bases, with 17 bases between. Germline V gene lookup returns CDR1 MNHEY and CDR2 SVGAGI. The length of the CDR3 is 15 residues. Sequencing was performed on peripheral blood. The chain joins TRBV6-5 to TRBJ1-3; weak D call: TRBD1 (6 bases). The sequence was collected from a woman in her 30s with COVID-19, enrolled during active disease. In DNA form, the CDR3 reads TGTGCCGGAACCTCGGACAGACTCTCTGGAAACACCATATATTTT. Its protein is CAGTSDRLSGNTIYF.